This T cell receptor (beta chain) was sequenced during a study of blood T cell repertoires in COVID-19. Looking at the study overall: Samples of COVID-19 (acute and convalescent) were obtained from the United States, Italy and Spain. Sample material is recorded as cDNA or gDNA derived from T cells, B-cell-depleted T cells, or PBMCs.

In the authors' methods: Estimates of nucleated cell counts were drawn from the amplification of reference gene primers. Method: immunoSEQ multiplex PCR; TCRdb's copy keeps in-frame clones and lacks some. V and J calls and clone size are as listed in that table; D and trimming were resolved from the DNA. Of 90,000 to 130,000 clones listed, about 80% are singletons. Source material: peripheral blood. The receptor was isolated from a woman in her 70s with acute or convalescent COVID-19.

CDR3 protein: CASSILGVSYNQPQHF. In DNA, the CDR3 is TGTGCCAGTAGTATCCTCGGGGTTTCGTACAATCAGCCCCAGCATTTT. This chain links TRBV19 with TRBJ1-5; D call uncertain. Germline V gene sequence: CDR1 LNHDA, CDR2 SQIVND (reference sequence). This CDR3 region has 16 residues. Trimming cost V 3 bases and J 3 bases, with 15 bases left between them.